This TCR beta chain was identified in a study of T cell repertoires in cytomegalovirus infection. For the study at large: CMV infection plus the matching HLA type was flagged by public TCR beta signatures. Study-wide points: Ex vivo, HLA-C-restricted CMV-specific TCR beta clonotypes prevailed over the rest of the response. The cumulative frequency of public TCR beta families identified carriers of CMV plus the relevant HLA.

TCRdb recomputed calls from the reads with MiXCR, one row per CDR3 protein. The sample yields about 320,000 distinct CDR3 sequences, 9.5% seen once. CDR3 length: 15 residues. Notes on this clonotype: Its antigen is not known. A much larger clone sits a single nucleotide away, making a read error possible.

The chain carries TRBV12-3 or TRBV12-4 and TRBJ1-5, with D perhaps TRBD1 (5 bases). The sample was PBMCs. The clonotype comes from a human donor in good health (CMV status not recorded). Some clones in this sample may be carry-over from other donors' samples. CDR3 in DNA: TGTGCCAGCAGGGACTCAGGGTCCGGCTATCGGCCCCGGCATTTT. This gives the protein CASRDSGSGYRPRHF.